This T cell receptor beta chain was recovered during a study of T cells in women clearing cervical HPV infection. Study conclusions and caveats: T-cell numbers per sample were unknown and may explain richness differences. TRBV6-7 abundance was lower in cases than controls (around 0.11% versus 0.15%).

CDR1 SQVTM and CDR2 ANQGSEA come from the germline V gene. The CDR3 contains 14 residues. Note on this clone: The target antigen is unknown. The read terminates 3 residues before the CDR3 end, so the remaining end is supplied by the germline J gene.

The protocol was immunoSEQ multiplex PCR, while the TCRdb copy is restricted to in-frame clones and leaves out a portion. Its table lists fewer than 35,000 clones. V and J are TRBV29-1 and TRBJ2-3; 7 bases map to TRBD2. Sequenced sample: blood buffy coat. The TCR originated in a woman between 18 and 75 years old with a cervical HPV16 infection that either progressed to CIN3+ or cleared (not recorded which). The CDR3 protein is CSVGEGGMGAAQYF. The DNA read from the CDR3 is TGCAGCGTTGGGGAGGGAGGGATGGGAGCGGCG.